The present TCR beta chain was sequenced within a study of CD8+CD57+ T cells in acquired aplastic anemia. Overall study context: The mean DNA yield obtained from sorted CD4+ and CD8+ cells came to 3 to 3.5 ug.

TCR beta VDJ combinations and CDR3 sequences were profiled from genomic DNA. One entry per CDR3 protein results from TCRdb running MiXCR on the reads. The sample records 400,000 to 600,000 distinct CDR3 sequences, around 33% being singletons. This clonotype was seen a handful of times. Its target is not known. Patients who underwent sequencing had shown CD8+CD57+ cell expansion by flow cytometry. In all patients, the disease was severe acquired aplastic anemia. Sampling of blood occurred while the patients had still received no therapy. Trimming stripped 5 bases from V and 7 bases from J, with 19 bases between. Germline V CDR1 and CDR2: SGHAT, FQNNGV. This CDR3 has 15 amino acids. Study-level points and caveats: Patients shared twenty-nine CD8+ CDR3 sequences with controls.

The receptor was derived from a human donor with aplastic anemia. The chain is built from TRBV11-2 and TRBJ2-3; a weak D match, TRBD2 (5 bases). The material sequenced was sorted CD4+, CD8+, or CD8+CD57+ T cells (not recorded which) from PBMCs. The CDR3 sequence is CASSPGSGVGYTQYF. CDR3 in DNA: TGTGCCAGCAGCCCTGGTTCCGGGGTGGGATATACGCAGTATTTT.